This T cell receptor (beta chain) was profiled in a study of T cell repertoires in cytomegalovirus infection. Study summary: A matching HLA type, together with CMV infection, was signaled by public TCR beta signatures.

From the reads, TCRdb called clonotypes with MiXCR, one entry per CDR3 protein. This table holds more than 150,000 distinct CDR3 sequences, around 20% found once. V gave up 0 bases and J gave up 4 bases, with 15 bases separating them. Germline V gives CDR1 SNHLY, CDR2 FYNNEI. This CDR3 is 16 amino acids long. This clonotype was seen many times. Its antigen is still unknown. Study-wide results and caveats: Individuals carrying CMV plus the relevant HLA were identified by cumulative frequency of public TCR beta families. HLA-C-restricted CMV-specific TCR beta clonotypes were dominant in the ex vivo response.

This receptor was identified in a human donor in good health (CMV status not recorded). Some clones in this sample may be carry-over from other donors' samples. Sequencing input: PBMCs. The V call is TRBV2, the J call TRBJ1-2; weak D call: TRBD1 (6 bases). DNA for the CDR3: TGTGCCAGCAGTGAAGCGCGATGGGGGCTTACCTATGGCTACACCTTC. Translating it yields CASSEARWGLTYGYTF.